The TCR beta chain under discussion was sequenced for a study of blood T cells in healthy people across ages. PCR was performed a second time for about 7 to 11 cycles using a sample-barcoded 5' primer and a J-beta primer mix. Each of the cDNA molecules was tagged by a template-switch adaptor with 12 random nucleotides. One entry per CDR3 protein, called by TCRdb with MiXCR from the 5' RACE reads. The sample includes around 780,000 distinct CDR3 sequences, approximately 24% of them seen just once. CDR3 length: 15 residues. V was clipped by 3 bases and J by 1 base, with 14 bases between them. The germline CDR1 and CDR2 sequences are SGDLS and YYNGEE. Points on this clonotype: The antigen remains unidentified.

Findings of the study overall: The study could not conclusively compare naive and antigen-experienced cells, given its unsorted PBMCs.

These data are also associated with another study on T cells of mothers and their children.

This chain links TRBV9 with TRBJ2-7, with D perhaps matching TRBD1 (6 bases). The sequenced material came from blood. The receptor's source is a boy aged 10-17 years in good health. CDR3 in amino acids: CASSGSTGMSYEQYF. The CDR3 DNA reads as TGTGCCAGCAGCGGTTCTACAGGGATGTCCTACGAGCAGTACTTC.